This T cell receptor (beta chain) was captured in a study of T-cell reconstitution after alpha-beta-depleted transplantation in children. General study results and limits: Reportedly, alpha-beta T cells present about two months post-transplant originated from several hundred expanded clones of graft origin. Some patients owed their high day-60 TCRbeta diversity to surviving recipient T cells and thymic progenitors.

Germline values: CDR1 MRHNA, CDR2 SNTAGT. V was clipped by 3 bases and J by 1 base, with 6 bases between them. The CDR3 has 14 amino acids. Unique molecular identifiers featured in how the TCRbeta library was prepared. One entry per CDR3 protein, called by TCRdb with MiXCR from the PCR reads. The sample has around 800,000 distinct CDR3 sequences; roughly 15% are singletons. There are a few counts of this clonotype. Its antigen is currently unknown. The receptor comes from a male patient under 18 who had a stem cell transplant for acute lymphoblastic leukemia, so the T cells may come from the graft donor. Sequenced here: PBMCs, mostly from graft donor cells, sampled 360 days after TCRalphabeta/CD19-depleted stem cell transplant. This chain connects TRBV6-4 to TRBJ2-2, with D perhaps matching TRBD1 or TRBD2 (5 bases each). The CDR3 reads CASSEGENTGELFF. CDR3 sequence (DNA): TGTGCCAGCAGTGAGGGGGAGAACACCGGGGAGCTGTTTTTT.